This T cell receptor beta chain comes out of a study of Ad26.COV2.S vaccination and SARS-CoV-2 variants. The repertoire was sequenced with immunoSEQ multiplex PCR; TCRdb's copy has only in-frame clones and lacks some. The sample consists of roughly 350,000 clones, 88% of them appearing once. Treatment given: 15 to 20 received Ad26.COV2.S at low or high dose, single or two shots; five or six received placebo; per-sample allocation not given. Following the first vaccine or placebo injection, samples were taken on day 63. There are 17 residues in the CDR3. V dropped 5 bases and J dropped 0 bases, with 17 bases sitting between them. Germline V gene data show CDR1 as SNHLY and CDR2 as FYNNEI.

The rearrangement uses TRBV2 and TRBJ2-1; D unclear. The clonotype originates from a person between 18 and 59 years old who received the Ad26.COV2.S COVID-19 vaccine or a placebo. The sample here was peripheral blood, taken in a trial of Ad26.COV2.S vaccine versus placebo. The CDR3 nucleotides read TGTGCCAGCAGTTCACCCGAACGGGCAAGCTCCTACAATGAGCAGTTCTTC. This gives the protein CASSSPERASSYNEQFF.